The TCR beta chain described here comes from a study of T cells after yellow fever vaccination. Notes on the study in general: Contamination of FACS-sorted repertoires by abundant clonotypes from the bulk population could occur.

Of note for this clonotype: Its antigen is unknown.

MiXCR, applied by TCRdb to the 5' RACE reads, yields one record per CDR3 protein. The profile shows under 550,000 distinct CDR3 sequences, less than 25% of them singletons. CDR1 and CDR2 from the germline V gene are SQVTM and ANQGSEA. The ends were cut back, 7 bases at V and 1 base at J, with 13 bases in the middle. This CDR3 region has 13 residues. The source was PBMCs, collected roughly 23 days after the first yellow fever vaccination. The chain combines TRBV29-1 with TRBJ1-1; no clear D. The TCR was taken from a man aged 18 to 35 who received the YFV17D yellow fever vaccine. The CDR3 bases are TGCAGCGCGGAAGGTAGCAGGAACACTGAAGCTTTCTTT. Translation gives CSAEGSRNTEAFF.